The T cell receptor (beta chain) under discussion was sequenced for a study of T-cell memory formation after mild COVID-19. Study background: TCR clusters mostly belonged to single donors.

Notes on this clonotype: The antigen is not known.

From 5'RACE with constant-segment primers came TCR alpha and TCR beta cDNA libraries that carried sample barcodes and UMIs. TCRdb re-called the 5' RACE reads with MiXCR, one entry per CDR3 protein. The sample has about 430,000 distinct CDR3 sequences, 20% to 30% seen once; the top ten hold 8.8%. Findings and limits, study-wide: CD4+ contracting clones were mainly CM and EM; CD8+ ones, EMRA. Memory sampled before infection contained some responding clones, suggesting cross-reactive memory joined.

CDR3 length: 16 residues. V gave up 4 bases and J gave up 4 bases, with 20 bases separating them. The germline CDR1 and CDR2 sequences are SGHNT and YYREEE (reference sequence). Sequencing used PBMCs or a T cell subset sorted from them (not recorded which). The V and J genes are TRBV5-4 and TRBJ2-5, with unresolved D. This TCR was sampled from an adult woman who had mild COVID-19 (a few samples of this study predate the infection). Cell type and time point are not known. The CDR3 region has the DNA TGTGCCAGCAGCGCCCCAGGCTCAGTGGTGGGAGAGACCCAGTACTTC. This codes for CASSAPGSVVGETQYF.